Shown below are 20 T cell receptor beta chains from a single sample sequenced in a study of human thymus T cells. Corrective heart surgery yielded resections, and these provided the thymus tissue. The data were produced by immunoSEQ multiplex PCR, yet TCRdb's version contains in-frame clones alone and is incomplete. Of 120,000 or so clones in the sample, around 94% were seen once. Sequencing was done on a sample of thymus tissue. The receptors shown here come from a boy under two years old with a congenital heart defect but otherwise immunologically healthy.

The genes are TRBV28 and TRBJ1-2; weak D call: TRBD1 (6 bases). This CDR3 comprises 14 residues. V shed 5 bases and J shed 2 bases, with 12 bases lying between them. CDR1 is MDHEN and CDR2 is SYDVKM in the germline V gene. The CDR3 DNA sequence: TGTGCCAGCAGTACATCCGGGACAAACTATGGCTACACCTTC. Its translation: CASSTSGTNYGYTF.

The chain is built from TRBV5-1 and TRBJ1-1, with D uncertain. This CDR3 region has 15 residues. The germline V gene encodes CDR1 SGHRS and CDR2 YFSETQ. V lost 7 bases to trimming and J lost 0 bases, with 16 bases between them. This chain's CDR3 is CASRPPGSMNTEAFF. The CDR3 nucleotides read TGCGCCAGCCGCCCCCCGGGCTCCATGAACACTGAAGCTTTCTTT.

This clone came up a few times. Mismatch with germline at one junction end may stem from a read error. CDR3 protein: CASREARAYEQYF. The CDR3 DNA is TGTGCCAGCAGAGAAGCAAGAGCCTACGAGCAGTACTTC. The chain links TRBV6-1 to TRBJ2-7; the D is unclear. CDR3 size: 13 residues. The V gene's germline CDR1 is MNHNS and CDR2 SASEGT.

This clone was counted only a few times. The genes are TRBV5-8 and TRBJ1-6, with no clear D. V was pared by 1 base and J by 14 bases, with 16 bases between. This CDR3 has 14 amino acids. CDR1 and CDR2 (germline): SGHTS, YDEGEE. The CDR3 sequence: CASSLRSPGSALHF. The CDR3 DNA reads as TGTGCCAGCAGCTTGAGGTCCCCGGGTTCGGCCCTCCACTTT.

On this clone: Other DNA sequences of this sample code for an identical CDR3. The chain recombines TRBV5-4 with TRBJ1-1; D is unclear. The germline gives CDR1 SGHNT, CDR2 YYREEE (reference sequence). CDR3 size: 13 residues. V was cut by 4 bases and J by 1 base, with 8 bases left in between. CDR3 sequence: CASSLPPNTEAFF. The DNA for the CDR3 is TGTGCCAGCAGCCTGCCCCCGAACACTGAAGCTTTCTTT.

The chain carries TRBV4-3 and TRBJ2-3; D is uncertain. V lost 3 bases to trimming and J lost 3 bases, with 7 bases between them. Germline CDR1 LGHNA, CDR2 YSLEER. The CDR3 consists of 13 residues. Here the CDR3 reads CASSQTRTDTQYF. In DNA, the CDR3 is TGCGCCAGCAGCCAGACAAGAACAGATACGCAGTATTTT.

The genes are TRBV28 and TRBJ1-1; D is possibly TRBD1 (6 bases). CDR1 is MDHEN and CDR2 is SYDVKM in the germline V gene. V was cut by 5 bases and J by 5 bases, with 18 bases left in between. This CDR3 is 15 amino acids long. This CDR3 is CASSVPNRERTEAFF. CDR3 sequence (DNA): TGTGCCAGCAGTGTCCCCAACAGGGAGAGGACTGAAGCTTTCTTT.

In this sample, this clone turned up once. The rearrangement links TRBV27 to TRBJ2-1; 10 bases match TRBD2. Per the germline V gene, CDR1 is MNHEY and CDR2 is SMNVEV (reference sequence). J lost 14 bases, V lost 5 bases, and 15 bases had no gene match. This CDR3 contains 15 residues. The CDR3 sequence is CASSVSGTSAGWKFF. The CDR3 nucleotides read TGTGCCAGCAGTGTCTCCGGGACTAGCGCCGGGTGGAAGTTCTTC.

The rearrangement links TRBV4-2 to TRBJ1-3; no firm D call. The CDR3 runs 17 residues. The germline V gene encodes CDR1 LGHNA and CDR2 YNFKEQ. V gave up 0 bases and J gave up 0 bases, with 12 bases separating them. The CDR3 coding sequence is TGTGCCAGCAGCCAAGAGGATAGGAGTTCCTCTGGAAACACCATATATTTT. Translating gives CASSQEDRSSSGNTIYF.

This clone was observed a single time. The chain links TRBV27 to TRBJ2-3; 7 positions match TRBD1. The germline V gene has CDR1 MNHEY and CDR2 SMNVEV (reference sequence). The CDR3 length is 16 residues. V lost 8 bases, J lost 6 bases, and 17 bases stayed unmatched. CDR3 region: CASGLTTGPREDTQYF. Written as DNA, the CDR3 is TGTGCCAGCGGATTGACGACAGGGCCTCGTGAGGATACGCAGTATTTT.

This clone was seen a few times. The gene calls are TRBV18 and TRBJ1-2, with D maybe TRBD1 (6 bases). CDR1 and CDR2 from the germline V gene are KGHSH and LQKENI. The CDR3 totals 15 residues. Trimming took off 3 bases at V and 4 bases at J, with 15 bases between the two ends. As DNA, the CDR3 is TGTGCCAGCTCACCCGGGGAGGGGGACTCCTATGGCTACACCTTC. Its protein is CASSPGEGDSYGYTF. Looking up the rest from reference TRBV18 and TRBJ1-2 gives the full variable domain: NAGVMQNPRHLVRRRGQEARLRCSPMKGHSHVYWYRQLPEEGLKFMVYLQKENIIDESGMPKERFSAEFPKEGPSILRIQQVVRGDSAAYFCASSPGEGDSYGYTFGSGTRLTVV.

V is TRBV5-1 and J is TRBJ2-3, with 8 bases lining up with TRBD1. CDR1 and CDR2 from the germline V gene are SGHRS and YFSETQ. The CDR3 contains 13 residues. After removal of 4 bases from V and 11 bases from J, the junction contained 9 bases not matched to a gene. CDR3 amino acids: CASSGSGGEMQYF. For the CDR3, the DNA is TGCGCCAGCAGCGGATCAGGGGGCGAGATGCAGTATTTT.

The chain carries TRBV7-3 and TRBJ2-3, with 12 nucleotides matching TRBD1. Germline loops: CDR1 SGHTA, CDR2 FQGTGA. The CDR3 length is 16 residues. Losses at the gene ends were 5 bases for V and 5 bases for J; bases not matched to a gene: 8. CDR3 nucleotide sequence: TGTGCCAGCAGCGACCGGGACAGGGGGCAGAAAGATACGCAGTATTTT. It encodes CASSDRDRGQKDTQYF. The whole variable domain, remainder taken from reference TRBV7-3 and TRBJ2-3, is GAGVSQTPSNKVTEKGKYVELRCDPISGHTALYWYRQSLGQGPEFLIYFQGTGAADDSGLPNDRFFAVRPEGSVSTLKIQRTERGDSAVYLCASSDRDRGQKDTQYFGPGTRLTVL.

V gene TRBV4-3 combines with J gene TRBJ1-1; D gene unclear. Trimming took off 0 bases at V and 0 bases at J, with 8 bases between the two ends. In germline, CDR1 is LGHNA, CDR2 YSLEER. The CDR3 sequence is 15 residues long. CDR3 residues: CASSQDRRVNTEAFF. DNA of the CDR3: TGCGCCAGCAGCCAAGATCGGCGGGTGAACACTGAAGCTTTCTTT.

Written as DNA, the CDR3 is TGTGCCAGCAGCTCCTACGCTGGAAACACCATATATTTT. Translating it yields CASSSYAGNTIYF. V and J are TRBV7-9 and TRBJ1-3, with no clear D. Trimming stripped 4 bases from V and 2 bases from J, with 6 bases between. The CDR3 length is 13 residues. Germline loops: CDR1 SEHNR, CDR2 FQNEAQ (reference sequence).

The V gene is TRBV30, the J gene TRBJ2-5; D could derive from TRBD1 or TRBD2 (7 bases each). CDR1 is GTSNPN, CDR2 SVGIG, per germline (reference sequence). Trimming pared 1 base from V and 0 bases from J, leaving 15 bases between. The CDR3 is made up of 16 amino acids. Written as DNA, the CDR3 is TGTGCCTGGAGTGAGGGACAGCGGGGCCACCAAGAGACCCAGTACTTC. This encodes CAWSEGQRGHQETQYF. The full variable domain, rest sourced from reference TRBV30 and TRBJ2-5, is SQTIHQWPATLVQPVGSPLSLECTVEGTSNPNLYWYRQAAGRGLQLLFYSVGIGQISSEVPQNLSASRPQDRQFILSSKKLLLSDSGFYLCAWSEGQRGHQETQYFGPGTRLLVL.

The rearrangement uses TRBV14 and TRBJ1-1, with a tentative D call TRBD1 (6 bases). The V gene's germline CDR1 is SGHDN and CDR2 FVKESK. This CDR3 spans 19 amino acids. V lost 2 bases and J 4 bases, leaving 26 bases between the germline ends. The CDR3 region is CASSQPRGGAEEWFTEAFF. CDR3 in DNA: TGTGCCAGCAGCCAACCCCGCGGGGGGGCTGAGGAGTGGTTCACTGAAGCTTTCTTT.

This rearrangement joins TRBV18 to TRBJ2-7; D unclear. The CDR3 length is 16 residues. The germline V gene has CDR1 KGHSH and CDR2 LQKENI. V lost 4 bases and J lost 2, with 18 bases in between. The chain's CDR3 is CASSLGAISFPYEQYF. CDR3 coding DNA: TGTGCCAGCTCACTCGGTGCCATAAGCTTTCCCTACGAGCAGTACTTC. The complete variable domain, with remaining parts taken from reference TRBV18 and TRBJ2-7, reads NAGVMQNPRHLVRRRGQEARLRCSPMKGHSHVYWYRQLPEEGLKFMVYLQKENIIDESGMPKERFSAEFPKEGPSILRIQQVVRGDSAAYFCASSLGAISFPYEQYFGPGTRLTVT.

V usage is TRBV5-1 and J usage is TRBJ2-5; no clear D gene. The CDR3 length is 12 residues. Looked up from germline, CDR1 is SGHRS and CDR2 is YFSETQ. Trimming took off 0 bases at V and 2 bases at J, with 2 bases between the two ends. This chain's CDR3 is CASSLGQETQYF. DNA for the CDR3: TGCGCCAGCAGCTTGGGGCAAGAGACCCAGTACTTC.

The chain employs TRBV23-1 and TRBJ1-1, with D hard to call. TRBV23-1 falls under the ORF class, with uncertain function. V lost 0 bases and J lost 0, with 14 bases in between. The CDR3 length is 17 residues. DNA for the CDR3: TGCGCCAGCAGTCAATCGGAGGACCTGGGCATGAACACTGAAGCTTTCTTT. Amino acids: CASSQSEDLGMNTEAFF.